Listed here is a single T cell receptor (beta chain). As yet, its antigen is unknown. This record belongs to a study of OX40 agonist ivuxolimab in advanced cancers. Clones were read by immunoSEQ multiplex PCR, and TCRdb kept only the in-frame ones, dropping some. Of 14,000 or so clones listed, over 85% are singletons. Study-level results: Mean expanded clone counts were higher in CD8+ than CD4+ T cells.

The V gene's germline CDR1 is MNHEY and CDR2 SVGAGI. V was cut by 2 bases and J by 4 bases, with 8 bases left in between. CDR3 length: 13 amino acids. This rearrangement joins TRBV6-5 to TRBJ1-1; D gene ambiguous. This clonotype was sampled from an adult with an advanced solid tumor such as melanoma, head and neck, liver or kidney cancer. The source material was CD4+ or CD8+ T cells sorted from blood, sampled in a trial of the OX40 agonist ivuxolimab. The CDR3 DNA sequence: TGTGCCAGCAGTTACGACGGGATCACTGAAGCTTTCTTT. It translates to CASSYDGITEAFF.